This T cell receptor (beta chain) was captured by sequencing in a study of CD8+ T cells in alopecia areata. CDR3 length equals 15 residues. The ends lost 5 bases at V and 3 bases at J; junction bases unmatched: 3. From germline, CDR1 is SNHLY and CDR2 FYNNEI. cDNA serving as the sequencing template came from extracted, reverse transcribed RNA. Assay: immunoSEQ multiplex PCR; the TCRdb copy retains only in-frame clones and omits some. This sample carries under 250,000 clones, under 70% of them seen once, and the ten largest clones take about 1.2%. Described treatment: oral pan-JAK inhibitor, 5-10 mg twice daily. Collected material from alopecia areata patients comprised lesional scalp punch biopsies and peripheral blood. Whole-study results and caveats: Patients shared TCRs less clearly than mice did, possibly owing to HLA. Only a single nonresponder existed, so baseline CD8+ expansion links stay unclear. Affected scalp, especially in alopecia totalis/universalis, had a higher clonality than normal scalp did.

In its sample, this clone was seen many times. The antigen is undetermined. This receptor was identified in a human donor with alopecia areata. Here the sequenced sample was CD4+ T cells sorted from blood, taken around week 44, from a patient treated with tofacitinib. The chain links TRBV2 to TRBJ1-5; TRBD1 matches at 11 bases. The CDR3 region has the DNA TGTGCCAGCAGTTATGGACAGGGGGCCAATCAGCCCCAGCATTTT. This translates into CASSYGQGANQPQHF.